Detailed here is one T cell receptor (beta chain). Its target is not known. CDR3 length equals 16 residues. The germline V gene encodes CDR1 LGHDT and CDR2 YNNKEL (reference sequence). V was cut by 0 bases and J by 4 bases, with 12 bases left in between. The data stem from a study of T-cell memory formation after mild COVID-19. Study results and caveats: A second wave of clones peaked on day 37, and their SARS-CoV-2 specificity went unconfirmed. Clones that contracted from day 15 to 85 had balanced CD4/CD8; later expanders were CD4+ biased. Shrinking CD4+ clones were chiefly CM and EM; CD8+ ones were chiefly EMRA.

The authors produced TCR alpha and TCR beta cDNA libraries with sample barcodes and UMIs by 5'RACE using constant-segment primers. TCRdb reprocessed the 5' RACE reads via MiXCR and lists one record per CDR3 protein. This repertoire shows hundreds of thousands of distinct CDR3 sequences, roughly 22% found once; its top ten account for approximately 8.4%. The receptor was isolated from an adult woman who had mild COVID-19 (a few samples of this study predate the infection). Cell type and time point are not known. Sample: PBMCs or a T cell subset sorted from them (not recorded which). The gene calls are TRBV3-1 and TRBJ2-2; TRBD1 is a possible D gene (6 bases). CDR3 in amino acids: CASSQDSAGVTGELFF. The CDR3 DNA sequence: TGTGCCAGCAGCCAAGATTCGGCAGGGGTCACCGGGGAGCTGTTTTTT.